Following are 10 T cell receptor beta chains from one sample sequenced in a study of blood T cell repertoires in COVID-19. Data came from immunoSEQ multiplex PCR; TCRdb stores just in-frame clones and leaves some out. The table records about 140,000 clones, more than 70% of them present only once. Sequences were obtained from PBMCs or T cells enriched from blood (not recorded which). The origin of the receptors is a man in his forties or fifties with acute COVID-19.

This rearrangement joins TRBV4-1 to TRBJ2-1, with TRBD1 matching 9 bases. Germline CDR1 is MGHRA and CDR2 is YSYEKL. The CDR3 runs to 14 residues. V was clipped by 5 bases and J by 7 bases; unmatched bases: 6. As DNA, the CDR3 is TGCGCCAGCAGCTCCACAGGGGGCAGGAATGAGCAGTTCTTC. It codes for CASSSTGGRNEQFF.

The chain has TRBV27 and TRBJ2-5, with D possibly being TRBD2 (5 bases). CDR1 is MNHEY, CDR2 SMNVEV, per germline (reference sequence). The CDR3 contains 14 residues. Trimming took 1 base from V and 5 from J, leaving 11 bases between them. CDR3 in amino acids: CASSLYGDWETQYF. CDR3 DNA sequence: TGTGCCAGCAGTTTATACGGGGATTGGGAGACCCAGTACTTC.

The chain couples TRBV29-1 to TRBJ2-1, with 7 nucleotides matching TRBD2. Germline assignment: CDR1 SQVTM and CDR2 ANQGSEA. V gave up 0 bases and J gave up 5 bases; unmatched junction bases: 7. This CDR3 is 15 amino acids long. The CDR3 DNA sequence: TGCAGCGTTGAAGATTGGGGACTACCACACAATGAGCAGTTCTTC. It specifies CSVEDWGLPHNEQFF.

V gene TRBV18 combines with J gene TRBJ1-2; tentative D call: TRBD1 (5 bases). The V and J ends lost 2 bases and 2 bases respectively, with 9 bases between them. Germline CDR1 KGHSH, CDR2 LQKENI. The CDR3 covers 14 residues. CDR3 protein: CASSPSNRNYGYTF. Here the CDR3 DNA reads TGTGCCAGCTCACCATCGAACAGGAACTATGGCTACACCTTC.

This sequence joins TRBV2 and TRBJ2-7; TRBD2 might be the D (6 bases). V lost 2 bases, J lost 5 bases, and 10 bases lay in between. In germline, CDR1 is SNHLY, CDR2 FYNNEI. The CDR3 has 13 amino acids. The DNA for the CDR3 is TGTGCCAGCAGTGAATCGGGGGATCACGAGCAGTACTTC. Its translation is CASSESGDHEQYF.

The chain joins TRBV6-5 to TRBJ2-7; 8 nucleotides match TRBD1. Trimming took 7 bases from V and 1 from J; bases not matched to a gene: 3. The CDR3 runs to 13 residues. Looked up from germline, CDR1 is MNHEY and CDR2 is SVGAGI. The DNA for the CDR3 is TGTGCCAGCAAAGGACAGGGATCCTACGAGCAGTACTTC. Translated: CASKGQGSYEQYF.

The chain is built from TRBV4-2 and TRBJ2-1; 7 positions agree with TRBD2. The germline V gene encodes CDR1 LGHNA and CDR2 YNFKEQ. CDR3 length: 12 residues. The V segment lost 4 bases and the J segment 10 bases; nucleotides outside the gene matches: 4. For the CDR3, the DNA is TGTGCCAGCAGCCGAGGGCGGGGGGAGCAGTTCTTC. Translating gives CASSRGRGEQFF.

This clone was counted only a few times. This chain joins TRBV6-5 and TRBJ1-5, with a tentative D call TRBD1 (5 bases). The CDR3 covers 13 residues. Trimming removed 9 bases from V and 5 bases from J, with 14 bases in between. The V gene's germline CDR1 is MNHEY and CDR2 SVGAGI. The CDR3 nucleotides read TGTGCCAGTACAGGACGGCCCGATCAGCCCCAGCATTTT. It specifies CASTGRPDQPQHF.

Only a few counts were recorded for this clone. The J gene is TRBJ1-2, the V gene TRBV6-6, with D perhaps TRBD1 (6 bases). The CDR3 has 12 residues. The V gene lost 4 bases and the J gene lost 8 bases, with 11 bases spanning the gap. Per the germline V gene, CDR1 is MNHNY and CDR2 is SVGAGI (reference sequence). The CDR3 DNA is TGTGCCAGCAGTTTCGACAGGAGGGGCTACACCTTC. Encoded protein: CASSFDRRGYTF.

In the case of this clone: Relative to the germline gene, one junction end is altered; a read error may explain this. This chain joins TRBV10-2 and TRBJ2-4; 7 bases line up with TRBD1. This CDR3 comprises 12 residues. Germline V gene lookup returns CDR1 WSHSY and CDR2 SAAADI. The CDR3 spells CASSEPGTDAHF. In DNA form, the CDR3 reads TGCGCCAGCAGTGAACCCGGGACAGACGCGCACTTC.